The source of this T cell receptor beta chain is a study of T cells in localized non-small cell lung cancer. The CDR3 loop spans 17 amino acids. Losses at the gene ends were 0 bases for V and 0 bases for J; bases not matched to a gene: 7. The germline V gene encodes CDR1 SGHNT and CDR2 YYREEE (reference sequence). Clones were sequenced by immunoSEQ multiplex PCR, and TCRdb holds only the in-frame ones, with some missing. This sample has some 30,000 clones, with 78% found just once. Sequencing was performed on peripheral blood, taken before any cancer treatment. The clonotype was recovered from an older male donor with stage II squamous cell lung carcinoma. V usage is TRBV5-4 and J usage is TRBJ1-2; TRBD1 agrees at 8 bases. The CDR3 reads CASSLGGTGRTNYGYTF. CDR3 sequence (DNA): TGTGCCAGCAGCTTGGGGGGGACAGGCAGGACTAACTATGGCTACACCTTC.